This TCR beta chain was captured by sequencing in a study of tumor and adjacent non-tumor tissue in lung cancer. Study summary: The patients, 10 or so men and four to six women, were about 31 to 85 with stage I to III disease. Overall study findings and caveats: In normal lung, the top 100 clones were significantly more dominant than in tumor. Significantly higher TCR diversity was found in tumor than normal lung.

On this clonotype itself: Its antigen remains unknown.

This sample's RNA came from whole unsorted tissue. Donors were chemotherapy-naive, newly diagnosed lung cancer surgical patients in China, August–late 2014. Germline loops: CDR1 SGHNT, CDR2 YENEEA. The V gene lost 5 bases and the J gene lost 11 bases, with 29 bases spanning the gap. This CDR3 region has 17 residues. Three rounds of nested PCR, following a modified ARM-PCR protocol, produced the TCRbeta library. TCRdb independently ran MiXCR on the multiplex PCR reads; one entry per CDR3 protein. The table shows 91,000 or so distinct CDR3 sequences, with less than 75% occurring only once. The chain joins TRBV11-3 to TRBJ2-3, with D tentatively TRBD1 or TRBD2 (6 bases each). This clonotype was obtained from a man aged 60-69 years with non-small cell lung cancer. What was sequenced was lung tumor tissue. The CDR3 spells CASSLGGAAVRTDVQYF. The CDR3 DNA reads as TGTGCCAGCAGCCTGGGGGGAGCGGCAGTGAGGACAGATGTGCAGTATTTT. Full variable domain (rest looked up from reference TRBV11-3 and TRBJ2-3): EAGVVQSPRYKIIEKKQPVAFWCNPISGHNTLYWYLQNLGQGPELLIRYENEEAVDDSQLPKDRFSAERLKGVDSTLKIQPAELGDSAVYLCASSLGGAAVRTDVQYFGPGTRLTVL.